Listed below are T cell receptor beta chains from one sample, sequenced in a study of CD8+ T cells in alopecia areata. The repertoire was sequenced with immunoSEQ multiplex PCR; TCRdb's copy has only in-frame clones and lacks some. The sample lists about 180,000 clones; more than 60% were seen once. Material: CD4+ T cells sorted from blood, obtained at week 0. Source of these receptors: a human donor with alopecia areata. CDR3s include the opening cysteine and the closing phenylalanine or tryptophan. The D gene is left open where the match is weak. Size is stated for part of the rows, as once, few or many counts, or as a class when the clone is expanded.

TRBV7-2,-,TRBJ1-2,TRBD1,TGTGCCAGCAGCTCTGACTATGGGACAGCCTATGGCTACACCTTC,CASSSDYGTAYGYTF
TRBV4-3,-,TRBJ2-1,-,TGCGCCAGCAGCCAAGAAGGAGGTTCGAATGAGCAGTTCTTC,CASSQEGGSNEQFF
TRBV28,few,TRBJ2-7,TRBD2,TGTGCCAGCAGTTCTTCTAGCGGGGACTCCTACGAGCAGTACTTC,CASSSSSGDSYEQYF
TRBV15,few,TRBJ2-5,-,TGTGCCACCAGCAGAGTAACCATGGCGGAGACCCAGTACTTC,CATSRVTMAETQYF
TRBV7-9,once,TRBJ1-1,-,TGTGCCAGCAGCTTAGACCATAACACTGAAGCTTTCTTT,CASSLDHNTEAFF
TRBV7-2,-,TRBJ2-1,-,TGTGCCAGCAGCGGGGCTTCTGTAGAGCAGTTCTTC,CASSGASVEQFF
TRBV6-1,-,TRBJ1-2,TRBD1,TGTGCCAGCAGTCGAACCCCCGGGACAGACTACACCTTC,CASSRTPGTDYTF
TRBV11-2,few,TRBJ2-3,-,TGTGCCAGCAGCTCCGCCCACGCAACGCAGTATTTT,CASSSAHATQYF
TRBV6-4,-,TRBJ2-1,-,TGTGCCAGCAGTGACTCCTCGGGACAACTTGAGCAGTTCTTC,CASSDSSGQLEQFF
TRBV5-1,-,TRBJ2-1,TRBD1,TGCGCCAGCAGCACCTGGGACAGGAGGGAATACAATGAGCAGTTCTTC,CASSTWDRREYNEQFF
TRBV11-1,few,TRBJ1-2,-,TGTGCCAGCAGCAATCAGGGTTTGGATGGCTACACCTTC,CASSNQGLDGYTF
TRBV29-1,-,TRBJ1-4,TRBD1,TGCAGCGCGGGGATCCGGGACAGCCTGTTTTTT,CSAGIRDSLFF
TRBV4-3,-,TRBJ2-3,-,TGCGCCAGCAGCCAAGATGTCGGCACAGATACGCAGTATTTT,CASSQDVGTDTQYF
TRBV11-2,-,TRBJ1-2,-,TGTGCCAGCAGATTACGACCGCAGGGCCGCTACACCTTC,CASRLRPQGRYTF
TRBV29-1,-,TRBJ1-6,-,TGCAGCGTTACGACAGGTGCGAATTCACCCCTCCACTTT,CSVTTGANSPLHF
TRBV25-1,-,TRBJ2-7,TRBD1,TGTGCCAGCATCACGGACAGGGGCTACGAGCAGTACTTC,CASITDRGYEQYF
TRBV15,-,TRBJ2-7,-,TGTGCCACCAGCAGAGAGCCGGGACCCTACGAGCAGTACTTC,CATSREPGPYEQYF
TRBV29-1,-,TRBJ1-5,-,TGCAGCGTTGCTGGAAGCAATCAGCCCCAGCATTTT,CSVAGSNQPQHF
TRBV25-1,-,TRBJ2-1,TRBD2,TGTGCCAGCAGATCTAGCGGGGTTTTTCATGAGCAGTTCTTC,CASRSSGVFHEQFF
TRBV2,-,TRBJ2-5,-,TGTGCCAGCAGTGGCGGGACTCAAGAGACCCAGTACTTC,CASSGGTQETQYF
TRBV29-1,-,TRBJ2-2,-,TGCAGCGTTGACATAGGGGAGCTGTTTTTT,CSVDIGELFF
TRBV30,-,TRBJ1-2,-,TGTGCCTGGACCCCGGACCCACGCTACGGCTACACCTTC,CAWTPDPRYGYTF
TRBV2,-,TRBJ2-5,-,TGTGCCAGCAGTGTTCTCAGGGGCAGTTCAGAGACCCAGTACTTC,CASSVLRGSSETQYF
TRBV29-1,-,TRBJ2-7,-,TGCAGCGTGCGAGACAGAACGCAGTACTTC,CSVRDRTQYF
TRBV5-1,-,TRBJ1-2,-,TGCGCCAGCAGCTTGGACGGGCAAATTGACTATGGCTACACCTTC,CASSLDGQIDYGYTF
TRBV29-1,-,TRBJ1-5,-,TGCAGCGTTGGGGAGGGGACGCTCGGGCCCCAGCATTTT,CSVGEGTLGPQHF
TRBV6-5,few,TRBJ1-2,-,TGTGCCAGCAGCGGGTCTAACTATGGCTACACCTTC,CASSGSNYGYTF
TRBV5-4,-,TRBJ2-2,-,TGTGCCAGCAGCCGGGGACAGAACACCGGGGAGCTGTTTTTT,CASSRGQNTGELFF
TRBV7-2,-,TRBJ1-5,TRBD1,TGTGCCAGCCTTTCCACAGGGGTGGGGGGTCAGCCCCAGCATTTT,CASLSTGVGGQPQHF
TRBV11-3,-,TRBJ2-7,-,TGTGCCAGCAGCTTAGATCGGACCGAGCAGTACTTC,CASSLDRTEQYF
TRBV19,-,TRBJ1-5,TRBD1,TGTGCCAGTAGGACAGGAGGACAGGTTCCCAATCAGCCCCAGCATTTT,CASRTGGQVPNQPQHF
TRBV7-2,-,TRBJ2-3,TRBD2,TGTGCCAGTACTAGGACTAGCGGTCTCCCAGATACGCAGTATTTT,CASTRTSGLPDTQYF
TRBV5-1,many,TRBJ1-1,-,TGCGCCAGCAGCTTGGAGGCAGCGAACACTGAAGCTTTCTTT,CASSLEAANTEAFF
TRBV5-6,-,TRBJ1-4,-,TGTGCCAGCAGCTTCCCGACAGGTGAAAAACTGTTTTTT,CASSFPTGEKLFF
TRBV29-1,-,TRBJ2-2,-,TGCAGCGTCCGGGCCTCGAGGGACACCGGGGAGCTGTTTTTT,CSVRASRDTGELFF
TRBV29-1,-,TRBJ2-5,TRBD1,TGCAGCGCCTACAGGGGGCAAGAGACCCAGTACTTC,CSAYRGQETQYF
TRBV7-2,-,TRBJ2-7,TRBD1,TGTGCCAGCAGCAACACCGGGACAGGGAGCCACGAGCAGTACTTC,CASSNTGTGSHEQYF
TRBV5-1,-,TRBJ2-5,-,TGCGCCAGCAGCTTGGGCCAGGAGACCCAGTACTTC,CASSLGQETQYF
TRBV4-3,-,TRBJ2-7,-,TGCGCCAGCAGCCAAGATAGCAGAGGAGAGCGGGAGCAGTACTTC,CASSQDSRGEREQYF
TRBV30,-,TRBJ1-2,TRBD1,TGTGCCCGAGGGACAGGCTATGGCTACACCTTC,CARGTGYGYTF
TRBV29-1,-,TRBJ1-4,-,TGCAGCGCCCGGACAGAACCAGGGGAAAAACTGTTTTTT,CSARTEPGEKLFF
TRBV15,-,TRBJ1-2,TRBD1,TGTGCCACCAGCAGGCCGACCGGGACAGGGCCCTATGGCTACACCTTC,CATSRPTGTGPYGYTF
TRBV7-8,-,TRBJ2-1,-,TGTGCCAGCAGCTTAGGGTCGAACAATGAGCAGTTCTTC,CASSLGSNNEQFF
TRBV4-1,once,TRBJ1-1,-,TGCGCCAGCCGGAGGGGGAACACTGAAGCTTTCTTT,CASRRGNTEAFF
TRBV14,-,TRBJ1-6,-,TGTGCCAGCAGCCAAGACAGACCTCTACGGTATTCACCCCTCCACTTT,CASSQDRPLRYSPLHF
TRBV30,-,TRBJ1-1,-,TGTGCCTGTACTCCTGGGATGTTGAACACTGAAGCTTTCTTT,CACTPGMLNTEAFF
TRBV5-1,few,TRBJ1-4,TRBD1,TGCGCCAGCAGCTTAGGAGGGGGCGACGAAAAACTGTTTTTT,CASSLGGGDEKLFF
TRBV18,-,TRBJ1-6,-,TGTGCCAGCTCAAACAGGGAAAGAGTGGTTGATTCACCCCTCCACTTT,CASSNRERVVDSPLHF
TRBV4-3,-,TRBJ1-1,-,TGCGCCAGCAGCCAAGAAGGGGGGCATCGTACTGAAGCTTTCTTT,CASSQEGGHRTEAFF
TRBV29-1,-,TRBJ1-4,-,TGCAGCGTTGATGGGGTGTCGGGTGAAAAACTGTTTTTT,CSVDGVSGEKLFF
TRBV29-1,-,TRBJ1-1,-,TGCAGCGTTCATCGGATCATGAACACTGAAGCTTTCTTT,CSVHRIMNTEAFF
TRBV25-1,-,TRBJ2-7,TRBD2,TGTGCCAGCAGTACACACTCTAGCGGGGTGTCCTACGAGCAGTACTTC,CASSTHSSGVSYEQYF
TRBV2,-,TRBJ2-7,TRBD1,TGTGCCAGCAGTGCCGCCGGGACAGGCTACGAGCAGTACTTC,CASSAAGTGYEQYF
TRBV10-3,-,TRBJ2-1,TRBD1,TGTGCCATCAGGCCGGGACAGGACCTCCCTGAGCAGTTCTTC,CAIRPGQDLPEQFF
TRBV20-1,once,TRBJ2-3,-,TGCAGTGCGTGGCGGGGCGGCACGCAGTATTTT,CSAWRGGTQYF